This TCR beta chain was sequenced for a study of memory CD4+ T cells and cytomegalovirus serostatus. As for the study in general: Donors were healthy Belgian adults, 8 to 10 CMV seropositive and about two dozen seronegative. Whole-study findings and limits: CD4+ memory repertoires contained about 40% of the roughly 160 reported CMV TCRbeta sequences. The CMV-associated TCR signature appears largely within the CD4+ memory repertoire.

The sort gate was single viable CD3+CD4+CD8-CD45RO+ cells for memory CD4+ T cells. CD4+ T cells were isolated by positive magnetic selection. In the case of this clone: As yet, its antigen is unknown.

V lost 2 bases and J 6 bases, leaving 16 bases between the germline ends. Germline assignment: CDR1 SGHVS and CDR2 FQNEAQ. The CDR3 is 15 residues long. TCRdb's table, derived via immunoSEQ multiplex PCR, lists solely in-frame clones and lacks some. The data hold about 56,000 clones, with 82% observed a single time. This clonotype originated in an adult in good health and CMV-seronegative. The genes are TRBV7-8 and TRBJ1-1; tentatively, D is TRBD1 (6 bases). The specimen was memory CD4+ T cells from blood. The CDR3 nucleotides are TGTGCCAGCAGCTTAAAGAGGACAGCGTACGCTGAAGCTTTCTTT. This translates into CASSLKRTAYAEAFF.